The 25 T cell receptor beta chains reported below all come from one sample, sequenced in a study of blood T cell repertoires in COVID-19. Profiled with immunoSEQ multiplex PCR; TCRdb holds only in-frame clones, not every one. This sample has about 44,000 clones, with over 75% found just once. The sample comprised peripheral blood. The receptors here all came from a woman aged 40 to 49 with acute or convalescent COVID-19.

The chain joins TRBV7-9 to TRBJ1-6; D remains unclear. Germline CDR1 and CDR2: SEHNR and FQNEAQ (reference sequence). The CDR3 has 16 amino acids. V was cut by 5 bases and J by 6 bases, with 17 bases left in between. The CDR3 DNA is TGTGCCAGCAGCCCCCATTTCCTGGGAGGTAATTCACCCCTCCACTTT. Residues: CASSPHFLGGNSPLHF.

The sample holds a few counts of this clone. This rearrangement joins TRBV14 to TRBJ2-1; 10 bases map to TRBD2. Trimming took 0 bases from V and 5 from J; bases not matched to a gene: 16. In germline, CDR1 is SGHDN, CDR2 FVKESK. The CDR3 length is 20 residues. The CDR3: CASSQDWPPLSGRIHNEQFF. The DNA of the CDR3 is TGTGCCAGCAGCCAAGATTGGCCACCCCTTAGCGGGAGGATCCACAATGAGCAGTTCTTC.

This chain links TRBV27 with TRBJ1-5; D unclear. The CDR3 sequence is 13 residues long. V gave up 3 bases and J gave up 9 bases, with 12 bases separating them. CDR1 and CDR2 from the germline V gene are MNHEY and SMNVEV (reference sequence). CDR3: CASSLARGRPQHF. The CDR3 coding sequence is TGTGCCAGCAGTTTGGCCCGTGGTCGGCCCCAGCATTTT.

V is TRBV19 and J is TRBJ1-1, with a possible D match to TRBD1 (5 bases). Trimming left V 5 bases short and J 2 bases short, with 12 bases between. Germline V gene data show CDR1 as LNHDA and CDR2 as SQIVND (reference sequence). This CDR3 has 14 amino acids. CDR3 DNA sequence: TGTGCCAGTAGTTCCGTAGACAGCAACACTGAAGCTTTCTTT. Its translation is CASSSVDSNTEAFF.

For this clone: At one of its ends the junction is not consistent with the germline gene, which may arise from a read error. Here the CDR3 reads CASSQGARNTEAFF. In DNA, the CDR3 is TGCGCCAGCAGTCAAGGGGCCCGCAACACTGAAGCTTTCTTT. The chain joins TRBV4-1 to TRBJ1-1, with D maybe TRBD1 (5 bases). The CDR3 covers 14 residues. Germline V gene lookup returns CDR1 MGHRA and CDR2 YSYEKL.

CDR3 loop: CASSHNRDANEKLFF. CDR3 in DNA: TGTGCCAGCAGCCACAACAGGGATGCCAATGAAAAACTGTTTTTT. The J gene is TRBJ1-4, the V gene TRBV28; weak D call: TRBD1 (6 bases). Germline V gives CDR1 MDHEN, CDR2 SYDVKM. Trimming cost V 6 bases and J 5 bases, with 16 bases left between them. This CDR3 contains 15 residues.

This chain links TRBV12-3 or TRBV12-4 with TRBJ1-4; a possible D gene is TRBD1 (5 bases). The V end was cut by 7 bases, the J end by 13 bases, with 16 bases between. The CDR3 has 12 amino acids. CDR3 DNA: TGTGCCAGCACCCATCCGCAGGGAAGACTGTTTTTT. It is translated as CASTHPQGRLFF.

The CDR3 DNA follows: TGTGCCAGCAGCTTGCGACGGGTCGCGGTTTCCTACAATGAGCAGTTCTTC. Its protein product is CASSLRRVAVSYNEQFF. The chain uses TRBV5-6 and TRBJ2-1; no reliable D call. The V gene lost 1 base and the J gene lost 1 base, with 15 bases spanning the gap. The CDR3 is made up of 17 amino acids. Germline lookup yields CDR1 SGHDT and CDR2 YYEEEE.

The chain uses TRBV7-9 and TRBJ2-1; no clear D. The germline V and J ends were trimmed by 5 bases and 7 bases, with 18 bases remaining between them. This CDR3 is 15 amino acids long. Per the germline V gene, CDR1 is SEHNR and CDR2 is FQNEAQ (reference sequence). This CDR3 reads CASSPNSWAANEQFF. CDR3 coding DNA: TGTGCCAGCAGCCCCAACTCGTGGGCAGCTAATGAGCAGTTCTTC.

This clone was recorded once. The chain joins TRBV4-1 to TRBJ2-3; perhaps TRBD2 as D (6 bases). This CDR3 spans 15 amino acids. With 4 bases removed from V and 4 bases from J, the gap between germline ends came to 15 bases. The germline V gene encodes CDR1 MGHRA and CDR2 YSYEKL. CDR3 loop: CASSLQMTRSDTQYF. The CDR3 DNA reads as TGCGCCAGCAGCCTCCAGATGACTAGATCAGATACGCAGTATTTT.

The rearrangement links TRBV4-3 to TRBJ1-2; D gene unclear. The CDR3 sequence is 15 residues long. V was pared by 4 bases and J by 6 bases, with 18 bases between. Germline loops: CDR1 LGHNA, CDR2 YSLEER. The CDR3: CASSPGRGGIHGYTF. CDR3 bases: TGCGCCAGCAGCCCCGGTCGTGGAGGGATTCATGGCTACACCTTC.

This sequence joins TRBV28 and TRBJ1-2, with TRBD1 matching 9 bases. The CDR3 is made up of 17 amino acids. Trimming at V came to 6 bases and at J to 2 bases, leaving 13 bases not matched to a gene. Germline values: CDR1 MDHEN, CDR2 SYDVKM. The CDR3 region is CASSSVRQGVPNYGYTF. The DNA of the CDR3 is TGTGCCAGCAGCTCCGTAAGACAGGGGGTACCCAACTATGGCTACACCTTC.

The V call is TRBV28, the J call TRBJ2-7; possibly TRBD1 for D (5 bases). This CDR3 has 16 residues. V shed 7 bases and J shed 0 bases, with 19 bases lying between them. Germline V lookup: CDR1 MDHEN, CDR2 SYDVKM. The CDR3 DNA is TGTGCCAGCATCCCACGAAGGGGCCTCATCTCCTACGAGCAGTACTTC. Protein product: CASIPRRGLISYEQYF.

The chain links TRBV5-4 to TRBJ1-3; TRBD1 matches at 7 bases. V shed 4 bases and J 4 bases; nucleotides not matched to a gene: 11. Per the germline V gene, CDR1 is SGHNT and CDR2 is YYREEE (reference sequence). CDR3 size: 16 residues. CDR3 DNA: TGTGCCAGCAGCCAAGGACAGGTCGGGAGCGGAAACACCATATATTTT. Its protein product is CASSQGQVGSGNTIYF.

J is TRBJ1-5 and V is TRBV7-3; 9 bases match TRBD1. The CDR3 length is 14 residues. Per the germline V gene, CDR1 is SGHTA and CDR2 is FQGTGA. V gave up 10 bases and J gave up 4 bases; unmatched junction bases: 8. The CDR3 DNA is TGTGCCACCTCAACAGGGGGCTCTAATCAGCCCCAGCATTTT. This encodes CATSTGGSNQPQHF.

The V call is TRBV28, the J call TRBJ1-2, with TRBD1 matching 7 bases. This CDR3 has 14 amino acids. The germline V gene has CDR1 MDHEN and CDR2 SYDVKM. Trimming took 6 bases from V and 4 from J; bases not matched to a gene: 8. CDR3 loop: CASRSGQEIYGYTF. The CDR3 DNA is TGTGCCAGCAGATCCGGACAGGAAATCTATGGCTACACCTTC.

This clone was observed a single time. The chain couples TRBV6-2 or TRBV6-3 to TRBJ2-7; 8 bases agree with TRBD1. J gave up 2 bases and V 2 bases, and 8 bases lay outside the gene matches. Germline CDR1 MNHEY, CDR2 SVGEGT. The CDR3 loop spans 16 amino acids. CDR3 nucleotide sequence: TGTGCCAGCAGTTACCGGACAGGGACCGCTACCTACGAGCAGTACTTC. Translated, it gives CASSYRTGTATYEQYF.

This clone was counted a few times. V is TRBV4-1 and J is TRBJ1-2, with D unresolved. The ends were cut back, 1 base at V and 3 bases at J, with 12 bases in the middle. This CDR3 is 15 amino acids long. Germline V gives CDR1 MGHRA, CDR2 YSYEKL. The CDR3 DNA reads as TGCGCCAGCAGCCAAGTGGAGGTATGGGACTATGGCTACACCTTC. It yields the protein CASSQVEVWDYGYTF.

The V gene is TRBV6-5, the J gene TRBJ1-5, with a possible D match to TRBD1 (6 bases). CDR1 and CDR2 from the germline V gene are MNHEY and SVGAGI. The CDR3 consists of 15 residues. Trimming stripped 6 bases from V and 6 bases from J, with 18 bases between. Here the CDR3 reads CASSPQKGGIQPQHF. CDR3 bases: TGTGCCAGCAGCCCCCAGAAGGGGGGGATTCAGCCCCAGCATTTT.

The chain has TRBV18 and TRBJ1-4; D is uncertain. The length of the CDR3 is 15 residues. Per germline, CDR1 KGHSH and CDR2 LQKENI. V lost 2 bases to trimming and J lost 8 bases, with 15 bases between them. The CDR3 region has the DNA TGTGCCAGCTCACCAAATAAAGGTTCAGGCGAAAAACTGTTTTTT. Its translation is CASSPNKGSGEKLFF. Complete variable domain (other parts from reference TRBV18 and TRBJ1-4): NAGVMQNPRHLVRRRGQEARLRCSPMKGHSHVYWYRQLPEEGLKFMVYLQKENIIDESGMPKERFSAEFPKEGPSILRIQQVVRGDSAAYFCASSPNKGSGEKLFFGSGTQLSVL.

V and J are TRBV29-1 and TRBJ2-7, with TRBD1 as a possible D gene (5 bases). The germline gives CDR1 SQVTM, CDR2 ANQGSEA. The V and J ends lost 3 bases and 5 bases respectively, with 11 bases between them. The CDR3 totals 12 residues. Here the CDR3 reads CSVDQGSHEQYF. CDR3 nucleotides: TGCAGCGTTGACCAGGGCAGCCACGAGCAGTACTTC.

V is TRBV27 and J is TRBJ1-5; 7 bases agree with TRBD1. This CDR3 region has 14 residues. V shed 5 bases and J 4 bases; nucleotides not matched to a gene: 5. Germline-derived CDR1 and CDR2 are MNHEY and SMNVEV (reference sequence). The CDR3 region has the DNA TGTGCCAGCAGTCGGGACAGAACTAATCAGCCCCAGCATTTT. Its protein is CASSRDRTNQPQHF.

The rearrangement links TRBV4-1 to TRBJ2-2; TRBD2 matches at 10 bases. CDR1 MGHRA and CDR2 YSYEKL come from the germline V gene. This CDR3 has 17 amino acids. Trimming took 3 bases from V and 7 from J; bases not matched to a gene: 11. Here the CDR3 reads CASSHPGSGRAGGELFF. The CDR3 DNA reads as TGCGCCAGCAGCCACCCGGGGAGCGGGAGGGCCGGCGGGGAGCTGTTTTTT.

This sequence joins TRBV6-6 and TRBJ1-2; D is perhaps TRBD1 (5 bases). V was pared by 5 bases and J by 6 bases, with 16 bases between. The germline CDR1 and CDR2 sequences are MNHNY and SVGAGI (reference sequence). The CDR3 has 14 residues. The CDR3 nucleotides read TGTGCCAGCAGTCCCTTTGCAGGGAACGATGGCTACACCTTC. It is translated as CASSPFAGNDGYTF.

DNA of the CDR3: TGTGCCAGCACCTTGATAGCGGGAGGCCGGGGCGAGCAGTACTTC. This encodes CASTLIAGGRGEQYF. The chain couples TRBV28 to TRBJ2-7, with TRBD2 matching 10 bases. This CDR3 is 15 amino acids long. V lost 7 bases to trimming and J lost 6 bases; unmatched junction nucleotides: 12. The germline V gene encodes CDR1 MDHEN and CDR2 SYDVKM.